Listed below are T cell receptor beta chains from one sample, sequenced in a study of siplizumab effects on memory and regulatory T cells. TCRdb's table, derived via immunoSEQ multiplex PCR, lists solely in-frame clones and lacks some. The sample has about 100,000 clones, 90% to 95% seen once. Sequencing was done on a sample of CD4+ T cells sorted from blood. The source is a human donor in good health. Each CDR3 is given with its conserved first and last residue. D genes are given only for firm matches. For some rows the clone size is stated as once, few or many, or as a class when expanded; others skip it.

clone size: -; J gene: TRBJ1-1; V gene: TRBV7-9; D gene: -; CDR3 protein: CASSGDTRNTEAFF; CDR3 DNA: TGTGCCAGCAGCGGGGACACTAGGAACACTGAAGCTTTCTTT
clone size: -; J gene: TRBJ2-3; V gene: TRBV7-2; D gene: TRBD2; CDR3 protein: CASSYLADSTDTQYF; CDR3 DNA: TGTGCCAGCAGCTATCTAGCGGATAGCACAGATACGCAGTATTTT
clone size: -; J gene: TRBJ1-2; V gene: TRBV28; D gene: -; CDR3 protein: CASSLRKGGRGRDGYTF; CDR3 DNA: TGTGCCAGCAGTTTAAGGAAGGGAGGCAGGGGCAGGGATGGCTACACCTTC
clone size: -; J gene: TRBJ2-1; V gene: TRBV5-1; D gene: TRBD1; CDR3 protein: CASSTPTGATSEQFF; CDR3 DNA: TGCGCCAGCAGCACACCGACAGGGGCTACTAGTGAGCAGTTCTTC
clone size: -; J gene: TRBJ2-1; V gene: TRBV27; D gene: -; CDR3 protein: CASKLRGLANEQFF; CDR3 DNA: TGTGCCAGCAAATTACGGGGGCTTGCCAATGAGCAGTTCTTC
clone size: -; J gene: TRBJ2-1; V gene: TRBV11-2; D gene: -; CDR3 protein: CASSYGTGFGDEQFF; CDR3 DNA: TGTGCCAGCAGCTACGGGACGGGATTTGGAGATGAGCAGTTCTTC
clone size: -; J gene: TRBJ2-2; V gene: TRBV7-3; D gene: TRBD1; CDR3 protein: CASSLTGTGGAFGELFF; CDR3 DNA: TGTGCCAGCAGCTTAACAGGGACAGGGGGCGCATTCGGGGAGCTGTTTTTT
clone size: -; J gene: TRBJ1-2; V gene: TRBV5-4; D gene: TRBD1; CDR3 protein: CASSLWTGRFGYTF; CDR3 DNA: TGTGCCAGCAGCTTATGGACAGGCCGGTTTGGCTACACCTTC
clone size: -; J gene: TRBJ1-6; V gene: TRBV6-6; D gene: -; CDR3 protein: CASSHKLQGSSPLHF; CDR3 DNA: TGTGCCAGCAGTCATAAACTCCAGGGTAGTTCACCCCTCCACTTT
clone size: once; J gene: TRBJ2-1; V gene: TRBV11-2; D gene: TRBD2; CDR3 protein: CASSLLAGLGNEQFF; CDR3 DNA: TGTGCCAGCAGCTTACTAGCGGGCCTAGGAAATGAGCAGTTCTTC
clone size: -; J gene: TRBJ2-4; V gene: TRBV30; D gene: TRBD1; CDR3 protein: CAWSGWDRGTKNIQYF; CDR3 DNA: TGTGCCTGGAGTGGGTGGGACAGGGGTACCAAAAACATTCAGTACTTC
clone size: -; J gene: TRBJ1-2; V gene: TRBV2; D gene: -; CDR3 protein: CARRIEANYGYTF; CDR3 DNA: TGTGCCAGGAGGATCGAGGCTAACTATGGCTACACCTTC
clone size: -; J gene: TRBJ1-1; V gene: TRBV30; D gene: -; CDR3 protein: CAWSVRSYTEAFF; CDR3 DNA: TGTGCCTGGAGTGTACGGAGCTACACTGAAGCTTTCTTT
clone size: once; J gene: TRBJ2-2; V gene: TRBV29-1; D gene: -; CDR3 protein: CSVEAAGELFF; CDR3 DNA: TGCAGCGTTGAAGCGGCCGGGGAGCTGTTTTTT
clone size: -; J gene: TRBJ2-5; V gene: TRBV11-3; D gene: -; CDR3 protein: CASSLSHQETQYF; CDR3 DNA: TGTGCCAGCAGCTTGTCACACCAAGAGACCCAGTACTTC
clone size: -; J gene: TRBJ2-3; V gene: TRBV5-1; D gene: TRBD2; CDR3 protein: CASKFSGTTDTQYF; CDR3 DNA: TGCGCCAGCAAGTTTAGCGGGACCACAGATACGCAGTATTTT
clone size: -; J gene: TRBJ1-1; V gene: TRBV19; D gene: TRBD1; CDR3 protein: CASKGQMGQGGGNTEAFF; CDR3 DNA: TGTGCCAGTAAAGGTCAAATGGGACAGGGTGGGGGGAACACTGAAGCTTTCTTT
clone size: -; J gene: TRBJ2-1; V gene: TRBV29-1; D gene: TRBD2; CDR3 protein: CSVVHGRVGEQFF; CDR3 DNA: TGCAGCGTTGTACACGGGAGGGTGGGTGAGCAGTTCTTC
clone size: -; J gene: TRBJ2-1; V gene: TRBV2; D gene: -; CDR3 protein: CASHPLSHNEQFF; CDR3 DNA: TGTGCCAGCCACCCGTTAAGCCACAATGAGCAGTTCTTC
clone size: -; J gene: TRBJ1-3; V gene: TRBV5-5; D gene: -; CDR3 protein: CASSLGRTEGNTIYF; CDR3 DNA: TGTGCCAGCAGCTTAGGACGGACTGAGGGAAACACCATATATTTT
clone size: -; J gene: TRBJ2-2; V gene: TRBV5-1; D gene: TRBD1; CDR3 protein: CASQFQGAAGELFF; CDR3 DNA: TGCGCCAGCCAATTCCAGGGGGCCGCCGGGGAGCTGTTTTTT
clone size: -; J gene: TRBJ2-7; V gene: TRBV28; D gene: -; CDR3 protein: CASTDIYEQYF; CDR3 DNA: TGTGCCAGCACCGACATCTACGAGCAGTACTTC